The rows below give T cell receptor beta chains drawn from one sample of a study of shared clonotypes between healthy human individuals. TCRdb keeps only in-frame clones here, not all; method: immunoSEQ multiplex PCR. In the table there are roughly 2.2 million clones, 85% to 95% of which are singletons. Sequenced input: naive CD4+ T cells from PBMCs. Receptors originate from a man between 18 and 29 years old in good health. Some clones in this sample may be carry-over from other donors' samples. Each CDR3 is given with its conserved first and last residue. Each record gives: V gene, clone size, J gene, D gene, CDR3 protein, CDR3 DNA. The D gene is left open where the match is weak. Rows may omit the clone size; those that give it use once, few, many or a size class.

TRBV6-5	.	TRBJ2-5	.	CASRVDGVQETQYF	TGTGCCAGCAGGGTGGACGGGGTCCAAGAGACCCAGTACTTC
TRBV30	.	TRBJ1-1	TRBD1	CAWSIHGQGAHWKTEAFF	TGTGCCTGGAGTATACACGGACAGGGGGCGCATTGGAAGACTGAAGCTTTCTTT
TRBV6-6	.	TRBJ2-7	TRBD2	CASSYGLAGVYEQYF	TGTGCCAGCAGTTACGGGCTAGCGGGAGTGTACGAGCAGTACTTC
TRBV9	.	TRBJ1-1	.	CASSVVVSSQNTEAFF	TGTGCCAGCAGCGTAGTAGTCTCGAGTCAGAACACTGAAGCTTTCTTT
TRBV18	.	TRBJ1-3	TRBD1	CASSLPATGSSGNTIYF	TGTGCCAGCTCACTTCCCGCGACAGGGAGCTCTGGAAACACCATATATTTT
TRBV7-9	.	TRBJ2-2	TRBD1	CASSSRGTGKNTGELFF	TGTGCCAGCAGCTCGCGCGGGACAGGGAAGAACACCGGGGAGCTGTTTTTT
TRBV27	.	TRBJ2-3	TRBD2	CASSLAGVPPDTQYF	TGTGCCAGCAGCCTAGCGGGAGTCCCCCCAGATACGCAGTATTTT
TRBV30	.	TRBJ1-6	.	CAWSVQVSPLHF	TGTGCCTGGAGTGTACAGGTATCACCCCTCCACTTT
TRBV6-1	.	TRBJ2-3	TRBD1	CASSEAMMQGAADTQYF	TGTGCCAGCAGTGAAGCCATGATGCAGGGGGCTGCAGATACGCAGTATTTT
TRBV14	.	TRBJ2-7	.	CASSQFGVQYF	TGTGCCAGCAGCCAATTCGGCGTGCAGTACTTC
TRBV27	.	TRBJ2-1	.	CASSSYSRREVEQFF	TGTGCCAGCAGTTCGTATTCAAGACGAGAGGTAGAGCAGTTCTTC
TRBV11-3	.	TRBJ2-1	.	CASSPARGYNEQFF	TGTGCCAGCAGCCCCGCGCGGGGTTACAATGAGCAGTTCTTC
TRBV7-2	.	TRBJ2-3	.	CASSLAAGVGRGTDTQYF	TGTGCCAGCAGCTTAGCGGCCGGGGTGGGGCGAGGGACAGATACGCAGTATTTT
TRBV27	.	TRBJ1-3	.	CASTSAGAPNTIYF	TGTGCCAGCACCTCGGCGGGTGCCCCAAACACCATATATTTT
TRBV4-1	.	TRBJ2-1	TRBD2	CASSQEGGPYEQFF	TGCGCCAGCAGCCAAGAGGGAGGGCCATATGAGCAGTTCTTC
TRBV7-6	.	TRBJ2-1	.	CASSQTTYEQFF	TGTGCCAGCAGCCAAACGACCTATGAGCAGTTCTTC
TRBV10-2	.	TRBJ2-1	.	CASRGRQRNEQFF	TGCGCCAGCAGGGGGAGGCAGCGGAATGAGCAGTTCTTC
TRBV2	.	TRBJ2-7	.	CASIREGHSYEQYF	TGTGCCAGCATCCGCGAGGGGCATAGTTACGAGCAGTACTTC
TRBV30	once	TRBJ2-7	TRBD2	CACNTKGLAGDEQYF	TGTGCCTGCAACACCAAGGGACTAGCGGGAGACGAGCAGTACTTC
TRBV6-1	.	TRBJ1-4	.	CATLPRGLNEKLFF	TGTGCCACCTTGCCTAGGGGATTAAATGAAAAACTGTTTTTT
TRBV20-1	once	TRBJ1-2	.	CSASHGDGYTF	TGCAGTGCTAGCCACGGGGATGGCTACACCTTC
TRBV7-3	.	TRBJ1-3	.	CASSPQGPPVSGNTIYF	TGTGCCAGCAGCCCTCAGGGGCCTCCCGTCTCTGGAAACACCATATATTTT
TRBV18	.	TRBJ1-1	.	CASSPVGIGTEAFF	TGTGCCAGCTCACCAGTGGGGATTGGGACTGAAGCTTTCTTT
TRBV4-2	once	TRBJ2-1	TRBD2	CASSQGGLAGERNEQFF	TGTGCCAGCAGCCAAGGAGGACTAGCGGGAGAACGGAATGAGCAGTTCTTC
TRBV7-9	.	TRBJ2-2	TRBD2	CASRTSGTLSNTGELFF	TGTGCCAGCCGGACTAGCGGGACCTTATCGAACACCGGGGAGCTGTTTTTT